This entry features one T cell receptor beta chain sequence. Its antigen has not been determined. Base qualities are not at hand, and no much larger clone is one base apart. The data were obtained in a study of Ad26.COV2.S vaccination and SARS-CoV-2 variants listed by TCRdb under 2021. In the study overall: Vaccine-arm donors were drawn from COV1001, a multicentre, randomized, double-blind, placebo-controlled phase I-IIa trial of Ad26.COV2.S in healthy adults. Dosing of Ad26.COV2.S was intramuscular, at either 5x10^10 or 1x10^11 viral particles, delivered as one shot or as two shots spaced 56 days apart. The specificity and breadth of SARS-CoV-2-reactive T cell receptors after Ad26.COV2.S vaccination were assessed by TCRbeta repertoire sequencing. The TCR-sequenced set comprised around 30 samples: around 20 Ad26.COV2.S vaccine recipients, 5 placebo recipients and 8 SARS-CoV-2 convalescent individuals. Trial participants were randomized into five groups of five, in which low-dose or high-dose Ad26.COV2.S was given once or twice, or placebo was given on both occasions. Investigators did not know the trial group allocation while performing experiments and assessing outcomes.

The germline V gene (reference sequence) sets CDR1 to LNHDA and CDR2 to SQIVND. The cysteine opens and the phenylalanine closes a CDR3 of 14 amino acids. Only the CDR3 portion is preserved as DNA: 42 bases, with reading frame beginning at the first base. V was cut back by 2 bases and J by 4 bases, leaving a gap of 8 bases between them. According to the study, the label for this sample's treatment or condition signals: 19 received Ad26.COV2.S at low or high dose, single or two shots; about 5 received placebo; per-sample allocation not given. Repertoires of vaccine and placebo recipients were sequenced from samples taken on day 63 after the first injection. Between 29 July and 7 August 2020, Cohort 1b enrolled about two dozen adults aged 18-55 years at one site in Boston, USA. As a vaccine, Ad26.COV2.S was a replication-incompetent adenovirus type 26 vector that expressed a prefusion-stabilized SARS-CoV-2 spike protein derived from the original Wuhan strain.

What the work shows at the level of the full study, not this receptor alone: Comparing responses between vaccine doses or regimens was not something the study was powered to do. After vaccination, substantial breadth of spike-specific CD8+ and CD4+ T cell responses was reported. It was noted by the authors that total T cell responses may have been underestimated by the TCR breadth and depth analyses. Spike-specific TCR breadth was higher in Ad26.COV2.S recipients than in placebo recipients (P = 0.0014). Vaccine and placebo recipients had comparable non-spike TCR breadth, which fits with the vaccine containing only spike.

TCRbeta CDR3 regions were sequenced with the immunoSEQ Assay. After extraction, genomic DNA underwent amplification by bias-controlled multiplex PCR, followed by high-throughput sequencing. As for how the authors treated the data: To quantify the absolute abundance of each unique TCRbeta CDR3 region, sequences were collapsed and filtered. T cell fraction was estimated by normalizing TCRbeta template counts to usable DNA, with usable DNA measured through amplification of reference genes found in all nucleated cells. Repertoire TCRs were annotated as SARS-CoV-2-specific by exact matching of V gene, CDR3 amino acid sequence and J gene to a known reactive TCR set. The reference SARS-CoV-2 TCR set was derived from MIRA and filtered for enrichment in COVID-19-positive ImmuneCODE repertoires, a step that removed public or cross-reactive TCRs. Based on the MIRA antigens, annotated TCRs were further analysed at the level of specific ORF or position within ORF. Breadth was defined as the number of annotated unique rearrangements divided by the total number of unique productive rearrangements, and depth was defined as the summed frequency of the annotated unique rearrangements. Group comparisons of TCR breadth used two-sided Wilcoxon rank-sum tests. In its TCRdb copy, this immuneACCESS table keeps in-frame sequences only and misses some clones. Where compared with another copy, unresolved V genes explain less than half of these, and the others have no known cause. V and J calls and clone size follow that table, whereas D and trimming were derived from the DNA. Across this sample there are approximately 410,000 clones, with 88% seen only once. Jointly, the top ten make up approximately 4% of the sample.

The source is a person aged 18-60 years who received the Ad26.COV2.S COVID-19 vaccine or a placebo. The sequence is built from TRBV19 and TRBJ1-4, with the D gene not confidently named. The sequences come from peripheral blood, collected in a trial of Ad26.COV2.S vaccine versus placebo. The sequenced DNA is TGTGCCAGTAGTATACGAGATCTTAATGAAAAACTGTTTTTT. The resulting protein is CASSIRDLNEKLFF.